This T cell receptor beta chain came from a study of blood T cell repertoires in COVID-19. Participants were placed into cohorts based on the clinical history they reported. Germline V gene lookup returns CDR1 DFQATT and CDR2 SNEGSKA (reference sequence). The germline V and J ends were trimmed by 6 bases and 3 bases, with 9 bases remaining between them. The CDR3 runs 11 residues. As processed by the authors: For nucleated cells, counts were estimated from reference gene primer amplification. The table came from immunoSEQ multiplex PCR; TCRdb's copy has only in-frame clones and leaves some out. V and J calls and clone size are as listed in that table; D and trimming were resolved from the DNA. The table lists fewer than 350,000 clones, more than 70% of them singletons.

This chain uses TRBV20-1 with TRBJ2-7; possibly TRBD1 for D (6 bases). Sequenced: PBMCs or T cells enriched from blood (not recorded which). This TCR was recovered from a woman younger than 45 who had been exposed to COVID-19. The CDR3 region has the DNA TGCAGTGCACCCAGGGGCTACGAGCAGTACTTC. Protein: CSAPRGYEQYF.